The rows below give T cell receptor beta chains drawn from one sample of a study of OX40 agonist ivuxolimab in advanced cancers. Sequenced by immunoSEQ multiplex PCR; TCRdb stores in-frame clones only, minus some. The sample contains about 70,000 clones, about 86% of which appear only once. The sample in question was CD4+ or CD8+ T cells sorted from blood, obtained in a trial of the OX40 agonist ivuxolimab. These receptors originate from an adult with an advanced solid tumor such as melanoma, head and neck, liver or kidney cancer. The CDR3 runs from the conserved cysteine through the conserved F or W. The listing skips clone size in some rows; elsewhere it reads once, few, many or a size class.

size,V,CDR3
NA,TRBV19,CASSMRESNTEAFF
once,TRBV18,CASHRAAGEAYEQYF
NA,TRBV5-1,CASSLEAGEAFF
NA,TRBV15,CATSREGRIGTDTQYF
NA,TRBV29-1,CSVKTGSNEKLFF
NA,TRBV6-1,CASSGGPRVYGYTF
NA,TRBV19,CASSTGQGSMNTEAFF
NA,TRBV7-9,CASSSKGLAGTSTDTQYF
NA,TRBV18,CASSRTGATGTYEQYF
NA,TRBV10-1,CASSDYGPANTGELFF
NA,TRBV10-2,CASSEPRARASDTQYF
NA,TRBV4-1,CATVGGPPGYGYTF
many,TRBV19,CASRQGNQPQHF
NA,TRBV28,CASSSDLANRIYGYTF
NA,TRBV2,CASSVIRSNTEAFF
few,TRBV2,CASSDRAGETQYF
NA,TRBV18,CASSPLETQYNEQFF
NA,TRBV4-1,CASRPGFSNTGELFF
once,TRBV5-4,CASSLTTSGGNYNEQFF
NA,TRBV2,CASSEMPPGRTDTQYF
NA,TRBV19,CASSMLTSGGSDEQFF
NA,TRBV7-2,CASSLLAQGIGELFF
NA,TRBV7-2,CASSLGGRATEAFF
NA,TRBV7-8,CASSRTSQETQYF
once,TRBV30,CAWSQGAYEQYF
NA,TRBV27,CASSLTAGAYEQYF
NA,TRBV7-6,CASSRDRADEQYF
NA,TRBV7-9,CASGGGSYEQYF
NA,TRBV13,CASSLGGTTLLGQYF
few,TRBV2,CASSDVQGNGYTF
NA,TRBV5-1,CASSHGQSYEQYF
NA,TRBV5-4,CASSSRSGPEAFF
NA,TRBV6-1,CASSEKDTPYGYTF
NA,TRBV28,CASSTRTEKLFF
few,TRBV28,CASGKTINEKLFF
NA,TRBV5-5,CASSLGSLNEKLFF
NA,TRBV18,CASSPDRGIYGYTF
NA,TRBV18,CASSTTGGDSPLHF
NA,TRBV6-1,CASSGREDQPQHF
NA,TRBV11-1,CASSNDRVYGYTF
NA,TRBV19,CASTSQGAETQYF
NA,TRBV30,CARKGLAEQFF
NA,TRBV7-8,CASSPGPGQVHF
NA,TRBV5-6,CASSLGAGEAYGYTF
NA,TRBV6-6,CASSSYPGTGYEQYF
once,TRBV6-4,CARRTSARHYEQYF
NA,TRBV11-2,CASSLGAGGFNEQFF
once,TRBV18,CASSPGGSQPQHF
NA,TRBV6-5,CASRGLAGYNEQFF
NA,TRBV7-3,CASSLVATPQFF
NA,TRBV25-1,CASSPPGRRDTEAFF
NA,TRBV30,CAWSVSSGNTIYF
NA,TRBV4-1,CASSQDGGPDTQYF